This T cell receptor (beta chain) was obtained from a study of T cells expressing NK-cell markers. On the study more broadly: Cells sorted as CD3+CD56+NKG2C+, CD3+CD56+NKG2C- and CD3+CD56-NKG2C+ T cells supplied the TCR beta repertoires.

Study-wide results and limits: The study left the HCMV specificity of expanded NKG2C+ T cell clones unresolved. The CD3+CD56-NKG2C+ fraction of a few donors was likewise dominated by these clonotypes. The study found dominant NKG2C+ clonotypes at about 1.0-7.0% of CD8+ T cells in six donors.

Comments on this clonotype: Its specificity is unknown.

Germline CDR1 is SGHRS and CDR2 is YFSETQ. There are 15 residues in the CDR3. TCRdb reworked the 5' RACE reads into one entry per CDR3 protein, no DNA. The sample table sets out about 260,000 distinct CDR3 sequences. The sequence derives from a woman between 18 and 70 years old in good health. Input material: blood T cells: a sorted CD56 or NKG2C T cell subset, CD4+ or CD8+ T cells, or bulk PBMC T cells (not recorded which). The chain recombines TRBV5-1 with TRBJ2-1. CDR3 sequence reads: CASRSAGVSYNEQFF.